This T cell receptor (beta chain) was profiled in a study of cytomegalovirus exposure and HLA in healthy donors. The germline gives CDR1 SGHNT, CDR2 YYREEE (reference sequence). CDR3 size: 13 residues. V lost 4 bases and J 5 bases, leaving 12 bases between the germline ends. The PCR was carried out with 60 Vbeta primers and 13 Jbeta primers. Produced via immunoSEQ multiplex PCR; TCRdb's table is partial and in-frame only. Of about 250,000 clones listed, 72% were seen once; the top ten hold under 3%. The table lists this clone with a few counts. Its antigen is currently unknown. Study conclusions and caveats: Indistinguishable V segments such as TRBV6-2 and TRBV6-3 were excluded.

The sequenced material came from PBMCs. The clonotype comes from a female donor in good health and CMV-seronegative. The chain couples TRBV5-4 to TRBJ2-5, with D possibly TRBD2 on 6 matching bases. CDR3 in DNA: TGTGCCAGCAGCCGGATAAGCGGGGAGACCCAGTACTTC. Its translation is CASSRISGETQYF.